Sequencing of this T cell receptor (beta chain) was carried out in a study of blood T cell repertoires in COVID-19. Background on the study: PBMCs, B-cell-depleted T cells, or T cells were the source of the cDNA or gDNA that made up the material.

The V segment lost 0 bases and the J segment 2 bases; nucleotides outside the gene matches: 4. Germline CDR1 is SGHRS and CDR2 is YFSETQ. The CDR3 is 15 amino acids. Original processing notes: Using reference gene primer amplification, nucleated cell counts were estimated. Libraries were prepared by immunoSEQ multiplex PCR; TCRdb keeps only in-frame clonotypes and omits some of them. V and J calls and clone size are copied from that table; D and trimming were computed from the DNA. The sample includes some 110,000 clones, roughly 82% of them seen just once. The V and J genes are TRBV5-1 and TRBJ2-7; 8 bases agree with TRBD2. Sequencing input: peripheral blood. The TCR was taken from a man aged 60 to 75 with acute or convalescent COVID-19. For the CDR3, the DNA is TGCGCCAGCAGCTTGGGAGCGGGAGTCCCCTACGAGCAGTACTTC. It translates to CASSLGAGVPYEQYF.